This T cell receptor beta chain emerged from a study of glioma-infiltrating T cells after dendritic cell vaccination. Time point described: after dendritic cell vaccination, including at tumor progression/relapse. CDR3 length: 16 amino acids. The germline V gene encodes CDR1 GTSNPN and CDR2 SVGIG (reference sequence). The germline V and J ends were trimmed by 4 bases and 3 bases, with 22 bases remaining between them. The assay was immunoSEQ multiplex PCR, and TCRdb's table has in-frame clones only and misses some. This sample has roughly 60,000 clones, with roughly 86% found just once. This sequence was found in a human donor with glioblastoma. The source was blood, collected after dendritic cell vaccination. This chain uses TRBV30 with TRBJ2-7; D unclear. The CDR3 spells CAWTPGFLTANYEQYF. DNA of the CDR3: TGTGCCTGGACCCCCGGGTTTTTGACGGCTAACTACGAGCAGTACTTC.